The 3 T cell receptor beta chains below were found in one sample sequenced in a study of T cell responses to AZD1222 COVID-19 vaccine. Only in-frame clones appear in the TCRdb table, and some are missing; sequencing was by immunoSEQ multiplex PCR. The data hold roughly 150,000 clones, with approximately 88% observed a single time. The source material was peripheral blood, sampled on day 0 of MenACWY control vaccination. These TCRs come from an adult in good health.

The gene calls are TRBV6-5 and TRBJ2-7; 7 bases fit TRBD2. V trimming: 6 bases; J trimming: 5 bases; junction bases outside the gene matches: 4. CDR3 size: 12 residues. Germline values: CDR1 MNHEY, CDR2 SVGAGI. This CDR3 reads CASRKTSNEQYF. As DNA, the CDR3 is TGTGCCAGCAGGAAGACTAGCAACGAGCAGTACTTC.

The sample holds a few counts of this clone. The CDR3 is CASSQRRAGYYNEQFF. CDR3 sequence (DNA): TGTGCCAGCAGCCAAAGGCGGGCGGGGTACTACAATGAGCAGTTCTTC. This chain uses TRBV3-1 (or the pseudogene TRBV3-2) with TRBJ2-1, with a possible D match to TRBD2 (6 bases). CDR1 is LGHDT and CDR2 is YNNKEL in the germline V gene (reference sequence). The CDR3 contains 16 residues. Trimming pared 2 bases from V and 3 bases from J, leaving 14 bases between.

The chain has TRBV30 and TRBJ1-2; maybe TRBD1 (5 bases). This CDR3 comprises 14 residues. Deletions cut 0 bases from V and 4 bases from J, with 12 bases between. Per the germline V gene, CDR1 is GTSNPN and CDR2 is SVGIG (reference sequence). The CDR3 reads CAWSVPGRSYGYTF. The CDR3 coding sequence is TGTGCCTGGAGTGTACCGGGGCGTTCCTATGGCTACACCTTC.